This TCR beta chain appears in the sequencing data of a study of shared clonotypes between healthy human individuals. With respect to this clone: Antigen specificity is unknown.

Sorted subsets were amplified in replicate PCRs using approximately 0.2 ug DNA, around 30,000 T cell genomes. Some clones are missing from TCRdb's copy, which holds only in-frame ones; the method was immunoSEQ multiplex PCR. The data hold about 1.5 million clones, with approximately 98% observed a single time. General observations from the study: Donor clonotype sharing was expected to depend on sequencing depth.

CDR1 and CDR2 from the germline V gene are SNHLY and FYNNEI. V lost 4 bases and J 0 bases, leaving 16 bases between the germline ends. The CDR3 spans 17 residues. This TCR derives from a man under 40 in good health. The sequencing sample was made of naive CD4+ T cells sorted from blood. The sample's subset: CD45RA+ positively selected. V and J are TRBV2 and TRBJ1-5; TRBD1 might be the D (5 bases). The CDR3 DNA follows: TGTGCCAGCAGTGCAGACAGTGGAGGCTATAGCAATCAGCCCCAGCATTTT. Amino acid sequence: CASSADSGGYSNQPQHF.